Shown below are 10 T cell receptor beta chains from a single sample sequenced in a study of blood T cell repertoires in COVID-19. Generated by immunoSEQ multiplex PCR, the TCRdb table keeps only in-frame clones and is missing some. The data show over 300,000 clones, 70% to 90% seen once. Sequencing input: PBMCs or T cells enriched from blood (not recorded which). All receptors derive from a woman younger than 45 with acute COVID-19.

This clone was detected a few times. The J gene is TRBJ1-1, the V gene TRBV4-2; 8 bases map to TRBD1. The CDR3 runs to 14 residues. From germline, CDR1 is LGHNA and CDR2 YNFKEQ. The V segment lost 3 bases and the J segment 5 bases; nucleotides outside the gene matches: 5. DNA for the CDR3: TGTGCCAGCAGCCACCCAGGGGGCGAAACTGAAGCTTTCTTT. It encodes CASSHPGGETEAFF.

The gene calls are TRBV9 and TRBJ1-5; D may be TRBD1 (5 bases). There are 13 residues in the CDR3. V dropped 3 bases and J dropped 5 bases, with 9 bases sitting between them. The germline V gene encodes CDR1 SGDLS and CDR2 YYNGEE. As DNA, the CDR3 is TGTGCCAGCAGCGCTGACAGTTATCAGCCCCAGCATTTT. Translation: CASSADSYQPQHF.

A note on this clone: At one of its ends the junction is not consistent with the germline gene, which may arise from a read error. This chain uses TRBV12-5 with TRBJ2-7, with D possibly TRBD1 on 5 matching bases. Germline V gives CDR1 LGHNT, CDR2 FRNRAP. The CDR3 length is 12 residues. The CDR3 sequence: CASGLGRLTRDF. The DNA for the CDR3 is TGTGCTAGTGGTTTGGGGAGACTCACCAGGGACTTC.

This chain links TRBV18 with TRBJ2-1; 9 bases line up with TRBD2. V shed 4 bases and J 5 bases; nucleotides not matched to a gene: 6. The CDR3 length is 15 residues. The germline gives CDR1 KGHSH, CDR2 LQKENI. The CDR3 loop is CASSLHLAGDNEQFF. As DNA, the CDR3 is TGTGCCAGCTCACTCCACTTAGCGGGGGACAATGAGCAGTTCTTC.

The V and J genes are TRBV13 and TRBJ2-7, with a weak D call TRBD2 (5 bases). There are 14 residues in the CDR3. Germline CDR1 PRHDT, CDR2 FYEKMQ (reference sequence). V was trimmed by 5 bases and J by 3 bases, leaving 14 bases between them. CDR3 residues: CASSAWSGNYEQYF. CDR3 in DNA: TGTGCCAGCAGCGCATGGAGCGGAAACTACGAGCAGTACTTC. Complete variable domain (other parts from reference TRBV13 and TRBJ2-7): AAGVIQSPRHLIKEKRETATLKCYPIPRHDTVYWYQQGPGQDPQFLISFYEKMQSDKGSIPDRFSAQQFSDYHSELNMSSLELGDSALYFCASSAWSGNYEQYFGPGTRLTVT.

On this clone: At one of its ends the junction is not consistent with the germline gene, which may arise from a read error. The CDR3 DNA sequence: TGTGCCAGTAGTTTAGAGGGGCTAGGCAATCAGCCCCAGCATTTT. Amino acids: CASSLEGLGNQPQHF. The chain has TRBV19 and TRBJ1-5; weak D call: TRBD1 (5 bases). Germline V lookup: CDR1 LNHDA, CDR2 SQIVND (reference sequence). There are 15 residues in the CDR3.

In its sample, this clone was seen a few times. CDR3 region: CASSPPLQGTDQPQHF. Written as DNA, the CDR3 is TGTGCCAGCAGCCCCCCCTTGCAGGGGACCGATCAGCCCCAGCATTTT. The V gene is TRBV3-1 (or the pseudogene TRBV3-2), the J gene TRBJ1-5, with D maybe TRBD1 (6 bases). V was clipped by 4 bases and J by 5 bases, with 18 bases between them. The CDR3 spans 16 residues. Germline CDR1 reads LGHDT; CDR2 reads YNNKEL (reference sequence).

J is TRBJ2-7 and V is TRBV30; 7 bases fit TRBD1. The germline gives CDR1 GTSNPN, CDR2 SVGIG (reference sequence). The V segment lost 5 bases and the J segment 1 base; nucleotides outside the gene matches: 2. The CDR3 contains 12 residues. The DNA of the CDR3 is TGTGCCTGGGCGACAGGGTCCTACGAGCAGTACTTC. This translates into CAWATGSYEQYF.

Concerning this clone: In the same sample, other DNA sequences code for this CDR3. V gene TRBV9 combines with J gene TRBJ1-5, with D possibly TRBD1 on 5 matching bases. The V end lost 2 bases, the J end lost 4 bases, and 10 bases lay between the germline ends. The CDR3 totals 14 residues. Germline lookup yields CDR1 SGDLS and CDR2 YYNGEE. DNA for the CDR3: TGTGCCAGCAGCGTTGGGGGGAGTAATCAGCCCCAGCATTTT. This encodes CASSVGGSNQPQHF.

CDR3 sequence: CASSTRTGGRDEKLFF. Here the CDR3 DNA reads TGTGCCAGCAGCACCCGGACGGGAGGAAGAGATGAAAAACTGTTTTTT. The chain is built from TRBV9 and TRBJ1-4; D call uncertain. The CDR3 sequence is 16 residues long. Germline V gene data show CDR1 as SGDLS and CDR2 as YYNGEE. V lost 4 bases and J 6 bases, leaving 19 bases between the germline ends.